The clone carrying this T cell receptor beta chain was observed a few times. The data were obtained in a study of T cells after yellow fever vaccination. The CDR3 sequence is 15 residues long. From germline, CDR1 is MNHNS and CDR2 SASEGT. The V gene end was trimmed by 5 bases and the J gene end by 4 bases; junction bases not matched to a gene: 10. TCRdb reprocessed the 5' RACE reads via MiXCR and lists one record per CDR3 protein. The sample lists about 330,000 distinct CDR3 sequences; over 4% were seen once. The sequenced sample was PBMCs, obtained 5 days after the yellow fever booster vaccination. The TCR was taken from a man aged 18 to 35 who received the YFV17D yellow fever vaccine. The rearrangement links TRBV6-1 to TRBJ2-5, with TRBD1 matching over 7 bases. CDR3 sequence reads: CASSLTGASGETQYF. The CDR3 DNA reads TGTGCCAGCAGTCTAACAGGGGCCTCAGGAGAGACCCAGTACTTC.